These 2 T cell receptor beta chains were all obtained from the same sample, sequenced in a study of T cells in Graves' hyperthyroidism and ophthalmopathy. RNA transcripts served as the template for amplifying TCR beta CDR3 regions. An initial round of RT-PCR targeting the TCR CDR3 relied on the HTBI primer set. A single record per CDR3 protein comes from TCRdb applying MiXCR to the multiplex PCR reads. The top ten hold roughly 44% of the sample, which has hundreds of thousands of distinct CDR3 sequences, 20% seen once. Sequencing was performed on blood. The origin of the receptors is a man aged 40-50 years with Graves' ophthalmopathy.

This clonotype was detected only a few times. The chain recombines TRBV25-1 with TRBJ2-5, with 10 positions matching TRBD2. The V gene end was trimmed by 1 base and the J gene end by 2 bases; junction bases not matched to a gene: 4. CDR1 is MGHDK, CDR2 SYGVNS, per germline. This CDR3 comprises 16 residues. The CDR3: CASSEWGSGGQETQYF. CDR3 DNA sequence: TGTGCCAGCAGTGAATGGGGTAGCGGGGGGCAAGAGACCCAGTACTTC.

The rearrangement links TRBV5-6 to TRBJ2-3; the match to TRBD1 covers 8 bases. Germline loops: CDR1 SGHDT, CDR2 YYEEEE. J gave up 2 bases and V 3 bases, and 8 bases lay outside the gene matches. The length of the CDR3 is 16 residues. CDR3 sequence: CASSSTGQEVTDTQYF. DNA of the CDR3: TGTGCCAGCAGCTCAACGGGACAGGAGGTCACAGATACGCAGTATTTT.